Presented here are 6 T cell receptor beta chains from one specimen sequenced in a study of cytomegalovirus exposure and HLA in healthy donors. The PCR contained 60 Vbeta and 13 Jbeta primers. The table came from immunoSEQ multiplex PCR; TCRdb's copy has only in-frame clones and leaves some out. The sample carries 150,000 to 200,000 clones, approximately 85% recorded once. The sequencing input was PBMCs. The receptors derive from a man younger than 35 in good health and CMV-seronegative.

This chain joins TRBV7-2 and TRBJ1-5, with TRBD1 as a possible D gene (6 bases). Germline V lookup: CDR1 SGHTA, CDR2 FQGNSA. The CDR3 is 15 amino acids. Trimming pared 1 base from V and 4 bases from J, leaving 11 bases between. CDR3 region: CASSLGLGTNQPQHF. DNA for the CDR3: TGTGCCAGCAGCTTAGGGCTGGGGACAAATCAGCCCCAGCATTTT.

The chain uses TRBV6-6 and TRBJ2-7; 14 nucleotides align to TRBD2. The V segment lost 4 bases and the J segment 6 bases; nucleotides outside the gene matches: 5. The CDR3 is 15 amino acids. The germline V gene encodes CDR1 MNHNY and CDR2 SVGAGI (reference sequence). This CDR3 reads CASSSMGLAGAEQYF. CDR3 sequence (DNA): TGTGCCAGCAGTTCAATGGGACTAGCGGGAGCCGAGCAGTACTTC.

The CDR3 region has the DNA TGTGCCAGCAGTCCCCGAGTAGCGGGAGGGTTTTTTCTCCTTAACAATGAGCAGTTCTTC. Translating it yields CASSPRVAGGFFLLNNEQFF. The chain combines TRBV6-9 with TRBJ2-1; 11 bases are a match to TRBD2. The germline gives CDR1 MNHGY, CDR2 SVAAGI. V gave up 5 bases and J gave up 5 bases; unmatched junction bases: 20. The CDR3 contains 20 residues.

The genes are TRBV5-1 and TRBJ2-7, with 7 bases matching TRBD1. The CDR3 is 14 amino acids. V shed 4 bases, J shed 4 bases, and the junction held 8 bases outside the gene matches. Germline assignment: CDR1 SGHRS and CDR2 YFSETQ. CDR3 nucleotides: TGCGCCAGCAGCCAGGGGGATCTTTCTTACGAGCAGTACTTC. Encoded protein: CASSQGDLSYEQYF. The whole variable domain, remainder taken from reference TRBV5-1 and TRBJ2-7, is KAGVTQTPRYLIKTRGQQVTLSCSPISGHRSVSWYQQTPGQGLQFLFEYFSETQRNKGNFPGRFSGRQFSNSRSEMNVSTLELGDSALYLCASSQGDLSYEQYFGPGTRLTVT.

V usage is TRBV5-1 and J usage is TRBJ1-1, with a weak D call TRBD1 (5 bases). The CDR3 totals 17 residues. Germline V gene data show CDR1 as SGHRS and CDR2 as YFSETQ. V was cut by 3 bases and J by 2 bases, with 20 bases left in between. CDR3 sequence reads: CASSSFPSGEANTEAFF. The DNA for the CDR3 is TGCGCCAGCAGCTCCTTTCCGTCGGGGGAGGCCAACACTGAAGCTTTCTTT.

This chain uses TRBV10-2 with TRBJ2-4, with 10 bases lining up with TRBD2. CDR1 is WSHSY, CDR2 SAAADI, per germline. Trimming at V came to 5 bases and at J to 6 bases, leaving 7 bases not matched to a gene. The CDR3 is 15 residues long. The DNA for the CDR3 is TGCGCCAGCAGTATAGCGGGGGGTTCCACAAACATTCAGTACTTC. Translated: CASSIAGGSTNIQYF.